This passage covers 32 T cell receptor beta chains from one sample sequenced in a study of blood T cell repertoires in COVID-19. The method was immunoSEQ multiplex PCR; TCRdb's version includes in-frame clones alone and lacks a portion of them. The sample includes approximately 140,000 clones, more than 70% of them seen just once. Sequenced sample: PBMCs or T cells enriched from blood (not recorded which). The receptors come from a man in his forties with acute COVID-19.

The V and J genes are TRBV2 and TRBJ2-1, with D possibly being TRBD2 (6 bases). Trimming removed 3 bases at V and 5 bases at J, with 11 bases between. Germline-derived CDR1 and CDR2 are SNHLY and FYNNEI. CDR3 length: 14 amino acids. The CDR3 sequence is CASSDLEGDNEQFF. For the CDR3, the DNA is TGTGCCAGCAGTGATTTGGAGGGCGACAATGAGCAGTTCTTC. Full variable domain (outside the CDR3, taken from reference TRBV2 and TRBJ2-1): EPEVTQTPSHQVTQMGQEVILRCVPISNHLYFYWYRQILGQKVEFLVSFYNNEISEKSEIFDDQFSVERPDGSNFTLKIRSTKLEDSAMYFCASSDLEGDNEQFFGPGTRLTVL.

The CDR3 DNA is TGTGCCAGCTCAACTCTGGGGAGCTCTGGGGCCAACGTCCTGACTTTC. Amino acid sequence: CASSTLGSSGANVLTF. The chain employs TRBV18 and TRBJ2-6; perhaps TRBD2 as D (5 bases). V dropped 5 bases and J dropped 0 bases, with 11 bases sitting between them. Per germline, CDR1 KGHSH and CDR2 LQKENI. This CDR3 has 16 residues.

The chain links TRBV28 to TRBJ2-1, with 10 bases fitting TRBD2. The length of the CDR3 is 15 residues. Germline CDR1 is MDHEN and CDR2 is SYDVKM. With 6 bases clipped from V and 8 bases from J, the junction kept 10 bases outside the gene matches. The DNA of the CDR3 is TGTGCCAGCAGGGTTGAGGGACTAGCGTTGGATGAGCAGTTCTTC. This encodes CASRVEGLALDEQFF.

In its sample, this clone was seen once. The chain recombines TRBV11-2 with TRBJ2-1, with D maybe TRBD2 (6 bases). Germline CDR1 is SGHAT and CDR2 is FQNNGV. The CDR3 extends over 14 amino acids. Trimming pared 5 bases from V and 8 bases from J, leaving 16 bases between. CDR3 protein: CASSPEAGGYEQFF. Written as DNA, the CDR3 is TGTGCCAGCAGCCCCGAAGCAGGAGGGTATGAGCAGTTCTTC.

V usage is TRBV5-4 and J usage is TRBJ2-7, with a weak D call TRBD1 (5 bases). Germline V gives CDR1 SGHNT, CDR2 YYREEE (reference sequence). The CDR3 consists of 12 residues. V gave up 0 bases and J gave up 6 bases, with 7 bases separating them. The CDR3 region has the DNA TGTGCCAGCAGCTTGGCAGGGTTCGAGCAGTACTTC. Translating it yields CASSLAGFEQYF. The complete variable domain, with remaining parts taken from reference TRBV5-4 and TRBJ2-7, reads ETGVTQSPTHLIKTRGQQVTLRCSSQSGHNTVSWYQQALGQGPQFIFQYYREEENGRGNFPPRFSGLQFPNYSSELNVNALELDDSALYLCASSLAGFEQYFGPGTRLTVT.

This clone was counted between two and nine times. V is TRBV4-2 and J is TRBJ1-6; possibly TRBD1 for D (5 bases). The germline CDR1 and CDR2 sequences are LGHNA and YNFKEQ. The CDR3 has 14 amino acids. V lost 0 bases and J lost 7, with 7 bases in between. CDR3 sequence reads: CASSQDGGNSPLHF. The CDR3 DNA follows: TGTGCCAGCAGCCAAGATGGGGGGAATTCACCCCTCCACTTT.

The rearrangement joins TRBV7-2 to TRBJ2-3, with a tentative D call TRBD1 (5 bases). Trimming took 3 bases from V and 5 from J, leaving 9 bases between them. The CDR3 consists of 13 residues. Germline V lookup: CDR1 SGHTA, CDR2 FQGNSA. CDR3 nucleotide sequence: TGTGCCAGCAGCTTGCAGGGTGTAGATACGCAGTATTTT. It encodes CASSLQGVDTQYF. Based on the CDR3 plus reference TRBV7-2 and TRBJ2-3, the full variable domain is GAGVSQSPSNKVTEKGKDVELRCDPISGHTALYWYRQSLGQGLEFLIYFQGNSAPDKSGLPSDRFSAERTGGSVSTLTIQRTQQEDSAVYLCASSLQGVDTQYFGPGTRLTVL.

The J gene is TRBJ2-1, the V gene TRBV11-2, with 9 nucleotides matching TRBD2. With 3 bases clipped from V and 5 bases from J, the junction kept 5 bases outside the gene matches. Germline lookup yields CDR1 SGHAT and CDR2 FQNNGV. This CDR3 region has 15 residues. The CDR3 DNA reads TGTGCCAGCAGCTTCCAAGCGGGGGGCAACAATGAGCAGTTCTTC. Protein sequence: CASSFQAGGNNEQFF.

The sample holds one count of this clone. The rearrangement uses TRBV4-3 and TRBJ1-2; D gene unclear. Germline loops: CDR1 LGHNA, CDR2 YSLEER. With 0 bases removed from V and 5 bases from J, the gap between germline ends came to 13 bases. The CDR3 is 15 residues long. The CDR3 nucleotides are TGCGCCAGCAGCCAAGATCAAAGAGGGTGGTATGGCTACACCTTC. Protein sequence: CASSQDQRGWYGYTF.

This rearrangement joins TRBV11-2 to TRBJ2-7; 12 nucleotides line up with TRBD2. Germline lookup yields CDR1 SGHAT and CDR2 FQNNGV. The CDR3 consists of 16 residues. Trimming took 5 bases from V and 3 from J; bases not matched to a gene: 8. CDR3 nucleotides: TGTGCCAGCAGCCATGGACTAGCGGGATCTTTCTACGAGCAGTACTTC. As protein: CASSHGLAGSFYEQYF.

CDR3 region: CASSPQSDVPLHF. CDR3 in DNA: TGTGCCAGCTCACCGCAATCAGATGTACCCCTCCACTTT. V gene TRBV18 combines with J gene TRBJ1-6; no clear D. Trimming cost V 3 bases and J 12 bases, with 12 bases left between them. CDR3 length: 13 residues. The germline gives CDR1 KGHSH, CDR2 LQKENI. Variable domain in full (rest from reference TRBV18 and TRBJ1-6): NAGVMQNPRHLVRRRGQEARLRCSPMKGHSHVYWYRQLPEEGLKFMVYLQKENIIDESGMPKERFSAEFPKEGPSILRIQQVVRGDSAAYFCASSPQSDVPLHFGNGTRLTVT.

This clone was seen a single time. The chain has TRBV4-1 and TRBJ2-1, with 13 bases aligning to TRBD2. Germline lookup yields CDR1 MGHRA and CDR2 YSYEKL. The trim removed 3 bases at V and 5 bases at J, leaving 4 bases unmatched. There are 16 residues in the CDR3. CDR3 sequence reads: CASSHLLAGGDNEQFF. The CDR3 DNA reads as TGCGCCAGCAGCCACCTACTAGCGGGAGGGGACAATGAGCAGTTCTTC.

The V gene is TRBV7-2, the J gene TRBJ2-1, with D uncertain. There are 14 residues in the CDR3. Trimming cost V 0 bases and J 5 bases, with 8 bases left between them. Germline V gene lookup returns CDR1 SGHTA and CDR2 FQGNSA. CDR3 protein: CASSLAGLHNEQFF. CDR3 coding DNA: TGTGCCAGCAGCTTAGCCGGGTTGCACAATGAGCAGTTCTTC.

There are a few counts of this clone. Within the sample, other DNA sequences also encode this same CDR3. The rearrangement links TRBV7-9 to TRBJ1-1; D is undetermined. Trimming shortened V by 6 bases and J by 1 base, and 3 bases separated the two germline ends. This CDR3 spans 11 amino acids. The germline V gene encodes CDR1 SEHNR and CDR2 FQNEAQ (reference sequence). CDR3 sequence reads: CASRRNTEAFF. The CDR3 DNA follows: TGTGCCAGCAGGCGGAACACTGAAGCTTTCTTT.

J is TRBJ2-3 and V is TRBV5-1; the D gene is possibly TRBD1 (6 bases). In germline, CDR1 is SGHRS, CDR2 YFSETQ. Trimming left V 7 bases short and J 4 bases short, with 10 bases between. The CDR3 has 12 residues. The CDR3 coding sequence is TGCGCCAGCGGACAGAATGCAGATACGCAGTATTTT. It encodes CASGQNADTQYF.

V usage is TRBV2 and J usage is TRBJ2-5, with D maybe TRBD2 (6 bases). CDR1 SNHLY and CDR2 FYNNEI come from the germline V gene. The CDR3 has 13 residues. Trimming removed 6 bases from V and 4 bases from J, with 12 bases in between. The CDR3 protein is CASRGLIRETQYF. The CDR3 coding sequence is TGTGCCAGCAGGGGACTGATAAGAGAGACCCAGTACTTC.

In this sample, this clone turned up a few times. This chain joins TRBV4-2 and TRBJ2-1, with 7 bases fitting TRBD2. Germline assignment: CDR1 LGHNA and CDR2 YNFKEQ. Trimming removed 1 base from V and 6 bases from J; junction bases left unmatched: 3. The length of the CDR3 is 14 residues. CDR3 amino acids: CASSQVGLPNEQFF. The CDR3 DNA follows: TGTGCCAGCAGCCAAGTGGGACTACCCAATGAGCAGTTCTTC.

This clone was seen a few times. The CDR3, as DNA: TGTGCCAGCAGCTTGCAGACATACGCTAACTATGGCTACACCTTC. Protein sequence: CASSLQTYANYGYTF. V gene TRBV5-8 combines with J gene TRBJ1-2; D not certain. Looked up from germline, CDR1 is SGHTS and CDR2 is YDEGEE. Trimming cost V 1 base and J 0 bases, with 10 bases left between them. The CDR3 contains 15 residues.

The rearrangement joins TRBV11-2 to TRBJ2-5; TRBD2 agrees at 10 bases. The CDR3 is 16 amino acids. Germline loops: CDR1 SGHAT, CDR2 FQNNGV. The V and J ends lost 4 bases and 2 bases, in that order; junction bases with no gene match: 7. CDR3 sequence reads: CASSSRLAGGQETQYF. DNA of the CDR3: TGTGCCAGCAGCTCGCGATTAGCGGGGGGTCAAGAGACCCAGTACTTC. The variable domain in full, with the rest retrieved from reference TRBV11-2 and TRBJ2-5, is EAGVAQSPRYKIIEKRQSVAFWCNPISGHATLYWYQQILGQGPKLLIQFQNNGVVDDSQLPKDRFSAERLKGVDSTLKIQPAKLEDSAVYLCASSSRLAGGQETQYFGPGTRLLVL.

In DNA form, the CDR3 reads TGCGCCAGCAGCCAAGCCCCGGGGGGGAACACTGAAGCTTTCTTT. This translates into CASSQAPGGNTEAFF. This chain links TRBV4-3 with TRBJ1-1, with D perhaps TRBD1 (5 bases). Trimming pared 1 base from V and 1 base from J, leaving 10 bases between. Per the germline V gene, CDR1 is LGHNA and CDR2 is YSLEER. The CDR3 spans 15 residues.

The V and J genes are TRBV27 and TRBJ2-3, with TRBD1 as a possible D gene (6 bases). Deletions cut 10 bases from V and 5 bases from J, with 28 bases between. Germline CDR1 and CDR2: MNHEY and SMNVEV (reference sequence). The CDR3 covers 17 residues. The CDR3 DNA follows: TGTGCCACCTTCCCGATAACAGGGCTCATTAGAGGAGATACGCAGTATTTT. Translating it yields CATFPITGLIRGDTQYF.

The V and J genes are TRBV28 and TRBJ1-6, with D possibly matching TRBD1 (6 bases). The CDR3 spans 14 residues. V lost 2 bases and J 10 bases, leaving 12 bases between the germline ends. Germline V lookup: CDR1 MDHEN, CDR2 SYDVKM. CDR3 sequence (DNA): TGTGCCAGCAGTTTAACAGGGTCCTACTCACCCCTCCACTTT. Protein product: CASSLTGSYSPLHF.

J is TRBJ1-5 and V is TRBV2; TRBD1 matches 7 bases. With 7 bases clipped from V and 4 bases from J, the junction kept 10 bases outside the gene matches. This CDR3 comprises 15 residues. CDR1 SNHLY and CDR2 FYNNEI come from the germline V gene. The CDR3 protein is CASTKDRNGNQPQHF. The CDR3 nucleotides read TGTGCCAGCACCAAGGACAGGAATGGGAATCAGCCCCAGCATTTT.

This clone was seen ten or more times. CDR3 sequence reads: CASSPPREVLQYNEQFF. CDR3 nucleotides: TGTGCCAGCAGCCCCCCGCGGGAGGTTCTCCAGTACAATGAGCAGTTCTTC. The J gene is TRBJ2-1, the V gene TRBV7-9; TRBD2 matches 8 bases. The CDR3 is made up of 17 amino acids. V shed 5 bases and J 4 bases; nucleotides not matched to a gene: 13. The V gene's germline CDR1 is SEHNR and CDR2 FQNEAQ (reference sequence).

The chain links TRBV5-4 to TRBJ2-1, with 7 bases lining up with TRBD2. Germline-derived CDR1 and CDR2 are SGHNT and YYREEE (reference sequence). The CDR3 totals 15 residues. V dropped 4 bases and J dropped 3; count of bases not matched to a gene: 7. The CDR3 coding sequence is TGTGCCAGCAGCCCGCCTAGCGGCCTCTACAATGAGCAGTTCTTC. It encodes CASSPPSGLYNEQFF.

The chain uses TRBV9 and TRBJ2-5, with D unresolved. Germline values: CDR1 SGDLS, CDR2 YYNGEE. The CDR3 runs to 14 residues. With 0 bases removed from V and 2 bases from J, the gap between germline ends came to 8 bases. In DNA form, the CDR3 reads TGTGCCAGCAGCGTAGGTAATAGACAAGAGACCCAGTACTTC. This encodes CASSVGNRQETQYF.

The CDR3: CASSLITGLNTGELFF. CDR3 bases: TGCGCCAGCAGCTTGATCACAGGCCTTAACACCGGGGAGCTGTTTTTT. The chain links TRBV5-1 to TRBJ2-2; D may be TRBD1 (5 bases). The V end was cut by 1 base, the J end by 2 bases, with 12 bases between. The CDR3 sequence is 16 residues long. Germline V gene data show CDR1 as SGHRS and CDR2 as YFSETQ.

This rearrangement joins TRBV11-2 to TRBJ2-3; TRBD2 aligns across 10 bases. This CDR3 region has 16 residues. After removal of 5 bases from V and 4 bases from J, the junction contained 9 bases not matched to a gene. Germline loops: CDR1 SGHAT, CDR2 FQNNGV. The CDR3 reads CASSPRGAGGSDTQYF. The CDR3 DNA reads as TGTGCCAGCAGCCCCCGGGGAGCGGGGGGGTCAGATACGCAGTATTTT.

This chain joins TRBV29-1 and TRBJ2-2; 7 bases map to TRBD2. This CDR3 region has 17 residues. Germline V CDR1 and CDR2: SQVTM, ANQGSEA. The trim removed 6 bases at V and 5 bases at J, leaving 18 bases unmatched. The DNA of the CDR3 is TGCAGCGTCCGGTGGCAGGGAGCGGGGCAGGAAACCGGGGAGCTGTTTTTT. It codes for CSVRWQGAGQETGELFF.

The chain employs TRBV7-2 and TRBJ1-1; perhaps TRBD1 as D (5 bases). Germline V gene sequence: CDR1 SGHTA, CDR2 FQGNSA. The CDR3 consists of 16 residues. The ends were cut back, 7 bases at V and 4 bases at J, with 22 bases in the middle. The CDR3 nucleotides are TGTGCCAGCACCCCTTTTAGGGGAACCCAAGGCACTGAAGCTTTCTTT. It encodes CASTPFRGTQGTEAFF.

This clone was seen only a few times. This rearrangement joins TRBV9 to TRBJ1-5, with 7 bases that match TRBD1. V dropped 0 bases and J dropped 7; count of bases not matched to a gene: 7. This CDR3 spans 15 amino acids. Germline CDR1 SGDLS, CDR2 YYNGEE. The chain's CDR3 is CASSVEGQLEQPQHF. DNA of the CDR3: TGTGCCAGCAGCGTAGAGGGACAGCTAGAACAGCCCCAGCATTTT.

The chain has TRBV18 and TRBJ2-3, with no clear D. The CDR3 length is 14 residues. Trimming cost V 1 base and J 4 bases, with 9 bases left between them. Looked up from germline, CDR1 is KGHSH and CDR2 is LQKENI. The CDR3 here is CASSPLRGADTQYF. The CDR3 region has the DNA TGTGCCAGCTCACCACTCCGAGGCGCAGATACGCAGTATTTT.